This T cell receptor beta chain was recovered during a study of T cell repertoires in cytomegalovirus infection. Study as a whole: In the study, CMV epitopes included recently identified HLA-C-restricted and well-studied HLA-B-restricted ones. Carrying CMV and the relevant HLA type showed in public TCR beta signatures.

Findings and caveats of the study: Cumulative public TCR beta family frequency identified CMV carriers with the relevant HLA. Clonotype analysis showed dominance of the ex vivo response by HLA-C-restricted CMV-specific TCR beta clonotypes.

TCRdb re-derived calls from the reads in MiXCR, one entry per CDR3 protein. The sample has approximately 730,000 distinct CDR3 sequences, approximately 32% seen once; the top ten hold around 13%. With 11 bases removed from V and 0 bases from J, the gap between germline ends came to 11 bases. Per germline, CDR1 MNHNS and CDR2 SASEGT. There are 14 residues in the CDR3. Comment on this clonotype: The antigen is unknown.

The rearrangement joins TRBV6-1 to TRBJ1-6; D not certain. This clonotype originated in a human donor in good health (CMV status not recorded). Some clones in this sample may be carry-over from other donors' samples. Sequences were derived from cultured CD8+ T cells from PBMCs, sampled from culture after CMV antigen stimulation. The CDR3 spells CACWKGSYNSPLHF. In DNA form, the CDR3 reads TGTGCCTGTTGGAAGGGCTCCTATAATTCACCCCTCCACTTT.